The clone carrying this T cell receptor (beta chain) was observed a few times. As yet, its antigen is unknown. The sample is drawn from a study of naive and memory T cell subsets. Four subsets defined by CD45RA and CD27 were sorted after CD3, CD4, CD8 and live/dead staining. Overall study findings and caveats: Naive repertoires, especially CD8, held a few larger clonotypes, possibly memory cells re-expressing CD45RA.

Both TRBC1 and TRBC2 were covered by a beta constant-region primer of two equimolar oligonucleotides. The ligated cDNA underwent four PCR rounds using SP2 and nested alpha and beta constant-region primers. TCRdb processed the UMI-ligation and nested PCR reads anew with MiXCR; each CDR3 protein has one entry. The sample records approximately 140,000 distinct CDR3 sequences, approximately 20% being singletons. Germline CDR1 SEHNR, CDR2 FQNEAQ (reference sequence). V lost 5 bases and J 1 base, leaving 15 bases between the germline ends. This CDR3 has 16 residues. The sample comprised naive CD8+ T cells from blood. The receptor was derived from a human donor in good health. V is TRBV7-9 and J is TRBJ2-1; no clear D gene. The CDR3, as DNA: TGTGCCAGCAGCCCGTCGGATGCGGAGTCCTACAATGAGCAGTTCTTC. As protein: CASSPSDAESYNEQFF.